This T cell receptor (beta chain) was sequenced during a study of PD-1 blockade in classical Hodgkin lymphoma. Study as a whole: Patients were treated with nivolumab at 3 mg/kg, and this was given intravenously every 2 weeks. Notes on the study in general: Possible causes of repertoire differences, disease activity or prior therapy, remain undefined. The baseline diversity of complete responders showed similarity to that of newly diagnosed patients.

In the case of this clone: Its target is unknown.

TCRdb keeps only in-frame clones here, not all; method: immunoSEQ multiplex PCR. The sample has tens of thousands of clones, more than 85% seen once. There was relapse after autologous stem cell transplantation in every patient, and there was variation in brentuximab vedotin exposure. Best responses included complete response and partial response; otherwise, the best response was progressive disease. Germline V gives CDR1 KGHSH, CDR2 LQKENI. V lost 5 bases, J lost 5 bases, and 9 bases stayed unmatched. The CDR3 has 15 residues. The V gene is TRBV18, the J gene TRBJ2-5; 9 positions match TRBD1. The source is a human donor with classical Hodgkin lymphoma. Sequenced material: peripheral blood mononuclear cells (PBMCs), taken at baseline. The CDR3: CASSVNRGRGETQYF. The CDR3, as DNA: TGTGCCAGCTCAGTAAACAGGGGGCGAGGGGAGACCCAGTACTTC.